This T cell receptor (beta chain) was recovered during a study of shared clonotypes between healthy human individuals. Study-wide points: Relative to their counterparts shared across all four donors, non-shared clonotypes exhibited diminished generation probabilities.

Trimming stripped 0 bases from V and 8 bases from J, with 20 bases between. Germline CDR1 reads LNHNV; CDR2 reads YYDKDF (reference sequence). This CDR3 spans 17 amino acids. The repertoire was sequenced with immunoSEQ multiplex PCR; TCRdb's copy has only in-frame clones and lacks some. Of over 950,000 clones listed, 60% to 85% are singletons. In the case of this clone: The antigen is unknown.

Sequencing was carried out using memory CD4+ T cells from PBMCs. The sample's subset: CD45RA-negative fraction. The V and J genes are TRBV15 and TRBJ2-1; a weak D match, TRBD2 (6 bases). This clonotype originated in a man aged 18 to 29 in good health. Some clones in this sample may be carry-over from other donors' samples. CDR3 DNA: TGTGCCACCAGCAGAGATACGGGGCGGGACGAGGTCTATGAGCAGTTCTTC. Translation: CATSRDTGRDEVYEQFF.